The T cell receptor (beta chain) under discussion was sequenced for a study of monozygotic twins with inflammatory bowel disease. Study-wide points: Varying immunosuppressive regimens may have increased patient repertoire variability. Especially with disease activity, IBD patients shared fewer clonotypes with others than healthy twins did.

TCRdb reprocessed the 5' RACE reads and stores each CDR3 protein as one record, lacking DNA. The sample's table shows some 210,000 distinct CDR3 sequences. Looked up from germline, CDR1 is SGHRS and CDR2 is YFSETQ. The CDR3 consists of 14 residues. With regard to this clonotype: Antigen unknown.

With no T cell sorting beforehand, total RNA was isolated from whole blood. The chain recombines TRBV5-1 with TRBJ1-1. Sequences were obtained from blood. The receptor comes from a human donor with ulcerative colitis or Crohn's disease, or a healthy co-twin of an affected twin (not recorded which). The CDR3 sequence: CASSPGGGGTEAFF.